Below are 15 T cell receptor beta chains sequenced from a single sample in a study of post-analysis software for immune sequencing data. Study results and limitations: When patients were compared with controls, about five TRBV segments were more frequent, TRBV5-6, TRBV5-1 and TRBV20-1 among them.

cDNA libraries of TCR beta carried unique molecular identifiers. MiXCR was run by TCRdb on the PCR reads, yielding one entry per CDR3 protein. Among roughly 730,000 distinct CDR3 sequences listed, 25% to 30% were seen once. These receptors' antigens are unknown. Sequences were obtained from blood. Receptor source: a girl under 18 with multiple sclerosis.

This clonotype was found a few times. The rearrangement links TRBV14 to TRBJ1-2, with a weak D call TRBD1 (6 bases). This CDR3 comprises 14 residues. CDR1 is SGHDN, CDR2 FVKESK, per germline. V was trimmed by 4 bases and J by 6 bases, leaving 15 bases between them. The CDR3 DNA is TGTGCCAGCAGCCCGGGTCTGGGGGCGGATGGCTACACCTTC. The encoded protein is CASSPGLGADGYTF.

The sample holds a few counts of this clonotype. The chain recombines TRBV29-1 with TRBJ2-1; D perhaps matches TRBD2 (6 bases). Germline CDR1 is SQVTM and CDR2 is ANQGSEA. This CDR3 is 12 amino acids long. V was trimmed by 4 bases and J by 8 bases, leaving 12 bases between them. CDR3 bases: TGCAGCGTTGCCCCCGGGAGCGATGAGCAGTTCTTC. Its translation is CSVAPGSDEQFF.

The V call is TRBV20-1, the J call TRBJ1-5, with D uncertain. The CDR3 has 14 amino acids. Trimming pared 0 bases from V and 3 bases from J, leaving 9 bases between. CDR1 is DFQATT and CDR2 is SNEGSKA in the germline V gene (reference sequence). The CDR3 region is CSARDLGFNQPQHF. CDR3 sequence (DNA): TGCAGTGCTAGAGATCTGGGGTTCAATCAGCCCCAGCATTTT.

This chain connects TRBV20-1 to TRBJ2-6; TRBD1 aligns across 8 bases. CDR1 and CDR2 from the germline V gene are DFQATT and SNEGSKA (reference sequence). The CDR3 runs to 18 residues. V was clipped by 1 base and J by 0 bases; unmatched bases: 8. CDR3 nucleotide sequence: TGCAGTGCTAGAGCTACGGGACAGGTTTACTCTGGGGCCAACGTCCTGACTTTC. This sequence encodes CSARATGQVYSGANVLTF.

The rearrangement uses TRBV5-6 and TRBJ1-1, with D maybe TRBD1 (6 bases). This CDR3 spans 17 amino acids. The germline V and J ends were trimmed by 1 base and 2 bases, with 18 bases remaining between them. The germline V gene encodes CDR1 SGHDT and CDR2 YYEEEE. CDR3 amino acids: CASSLWSGGVINTEAFF. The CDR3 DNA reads TGTGCCAGCAGCTTGTGGAGCGGGGGCGTGATTAACACTGAAGCTTTCTTT.

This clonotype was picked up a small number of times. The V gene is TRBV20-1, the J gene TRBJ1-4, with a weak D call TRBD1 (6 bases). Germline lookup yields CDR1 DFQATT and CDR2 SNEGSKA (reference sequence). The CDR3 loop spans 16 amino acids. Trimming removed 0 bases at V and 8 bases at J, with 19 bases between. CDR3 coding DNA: TGCAGTGCTAGAGAGCCCCGGACAGTTGGGTGGGAAAAACTGTTTTTT. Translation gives CSAREPRTVGWEKLFF.

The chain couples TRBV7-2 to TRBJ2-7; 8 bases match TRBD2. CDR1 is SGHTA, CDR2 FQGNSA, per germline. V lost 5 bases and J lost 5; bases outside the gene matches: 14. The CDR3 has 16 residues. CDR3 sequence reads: CASSLIVWGLGDEQYF. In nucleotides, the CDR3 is TGTGCCAGCAGCCTCATCGTTTGGGGACTAGGGGACGAGCAGTACTTC.

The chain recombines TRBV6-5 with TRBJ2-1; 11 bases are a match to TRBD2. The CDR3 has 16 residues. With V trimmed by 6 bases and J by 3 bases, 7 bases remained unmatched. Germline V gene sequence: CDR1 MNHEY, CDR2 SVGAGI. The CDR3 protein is CASSNGLAGYYNEQFF. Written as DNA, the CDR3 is TGTGCCAGCAGCAACGGACTAGCGGGTTACTACAATGAGCAGTTCTTC.

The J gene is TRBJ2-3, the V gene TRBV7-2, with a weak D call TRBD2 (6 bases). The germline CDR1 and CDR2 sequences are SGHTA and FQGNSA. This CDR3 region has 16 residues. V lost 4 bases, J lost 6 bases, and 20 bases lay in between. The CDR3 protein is CASSYAMTRRGDTQYF. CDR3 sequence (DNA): TGTGCCAGCAGCTATGCGATGACTAGACGGGGTGATACGCAGTATTTT.

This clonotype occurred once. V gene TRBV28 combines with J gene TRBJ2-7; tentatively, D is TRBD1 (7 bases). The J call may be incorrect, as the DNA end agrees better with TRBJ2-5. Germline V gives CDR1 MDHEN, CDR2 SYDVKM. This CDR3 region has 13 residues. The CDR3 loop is CASNQGGVETQYF. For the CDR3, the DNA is TGTGCCAGCAACCAGGGGGGAGTTGAGACCCAGTACTTC.

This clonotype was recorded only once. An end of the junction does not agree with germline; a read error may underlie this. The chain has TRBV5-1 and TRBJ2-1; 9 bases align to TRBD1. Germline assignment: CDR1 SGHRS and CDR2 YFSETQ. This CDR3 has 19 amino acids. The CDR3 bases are TGCGCCAGCAGCTTGCTTTCTGGGACAGGGCCGAGCTCCTACAATGGGCAGTTCTTC. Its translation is CASSLLSGTGPSSYNGQFF.

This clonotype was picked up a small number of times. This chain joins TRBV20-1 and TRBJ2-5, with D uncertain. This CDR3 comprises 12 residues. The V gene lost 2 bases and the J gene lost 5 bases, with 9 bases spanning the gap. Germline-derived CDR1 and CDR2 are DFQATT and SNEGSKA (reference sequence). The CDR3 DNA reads TGCAGTGCTAGATCACCCCCGGAGACCCAGTACTTC. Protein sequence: CSARSPPETQYF.

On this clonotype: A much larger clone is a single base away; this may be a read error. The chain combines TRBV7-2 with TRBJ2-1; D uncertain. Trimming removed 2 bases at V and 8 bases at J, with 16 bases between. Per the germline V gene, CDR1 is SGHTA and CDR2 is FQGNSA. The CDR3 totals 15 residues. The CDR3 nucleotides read TGTGCCAGCAGCTTATTGGTTAGGGTCGGCGATGAGCAGTTCTTC. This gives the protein CASSLLVRVGDEQFF.

The CDR3 nucleotides are TGTGCCATCAGTGAGTCATTCCCGGGCGAGGGATCCCTATACAATGAGCAGTTCTTC. It translates to CAISESFPGEGSLYNEQFF. V and J are TRBV10-3 and TRBJ2-1, with D maybe TRBD2 (5 bases). CDR3 size: 19 residues. Trimming shortened V by 0 bases and J by 4 bases, and 22 bases separated the two germline ends. Germline loops: CDR1 ENHRY, CDR2 SYGVKD.

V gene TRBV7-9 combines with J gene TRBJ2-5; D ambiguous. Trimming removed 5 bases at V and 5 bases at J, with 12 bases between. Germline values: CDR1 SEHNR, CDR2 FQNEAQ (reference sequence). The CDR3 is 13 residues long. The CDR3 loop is CASSPGVEETQYF. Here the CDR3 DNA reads TGTGCCAGCAGCCCTGGCGTGGAGGAGACCCAGTACTTC.